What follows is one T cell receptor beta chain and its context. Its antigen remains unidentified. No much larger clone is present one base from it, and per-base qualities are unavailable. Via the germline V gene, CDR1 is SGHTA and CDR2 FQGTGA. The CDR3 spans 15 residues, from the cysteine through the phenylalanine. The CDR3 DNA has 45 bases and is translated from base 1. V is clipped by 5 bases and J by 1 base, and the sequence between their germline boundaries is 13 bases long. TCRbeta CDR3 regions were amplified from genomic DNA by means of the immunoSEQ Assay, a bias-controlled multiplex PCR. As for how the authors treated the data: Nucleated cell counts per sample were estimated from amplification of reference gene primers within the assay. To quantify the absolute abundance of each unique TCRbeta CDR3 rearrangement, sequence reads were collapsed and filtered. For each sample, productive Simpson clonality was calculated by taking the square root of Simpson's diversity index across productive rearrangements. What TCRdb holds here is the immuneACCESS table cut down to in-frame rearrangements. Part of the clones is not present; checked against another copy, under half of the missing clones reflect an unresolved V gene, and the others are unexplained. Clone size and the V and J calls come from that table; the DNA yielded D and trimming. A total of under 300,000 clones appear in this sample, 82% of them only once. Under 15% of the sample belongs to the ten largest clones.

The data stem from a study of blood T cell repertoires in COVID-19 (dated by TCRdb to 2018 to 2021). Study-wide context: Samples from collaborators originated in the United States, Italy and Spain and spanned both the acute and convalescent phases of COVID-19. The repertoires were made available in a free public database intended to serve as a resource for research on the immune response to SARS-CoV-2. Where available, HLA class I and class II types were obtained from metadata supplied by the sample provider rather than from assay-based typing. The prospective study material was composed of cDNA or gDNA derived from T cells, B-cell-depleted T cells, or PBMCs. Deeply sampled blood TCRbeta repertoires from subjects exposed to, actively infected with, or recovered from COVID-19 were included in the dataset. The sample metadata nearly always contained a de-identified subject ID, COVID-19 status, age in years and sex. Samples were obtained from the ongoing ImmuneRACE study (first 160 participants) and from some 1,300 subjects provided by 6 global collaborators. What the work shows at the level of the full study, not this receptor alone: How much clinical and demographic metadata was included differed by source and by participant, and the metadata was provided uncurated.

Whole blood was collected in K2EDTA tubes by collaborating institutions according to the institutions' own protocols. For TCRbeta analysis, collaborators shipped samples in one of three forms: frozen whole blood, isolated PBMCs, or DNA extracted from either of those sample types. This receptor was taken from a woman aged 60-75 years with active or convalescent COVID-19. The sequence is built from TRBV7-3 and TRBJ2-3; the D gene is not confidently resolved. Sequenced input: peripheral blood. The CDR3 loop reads CASSPSLTGTDTQYF. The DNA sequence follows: TGTGCCAGCAGCCCTTCCCTTACGGGCACAGATACGCAGTATTTT.